These 26 T cell receptor beta chains came from one sample sequenced in a study of CD8 T cells in ankylosing spondylitis. No antigen has been identified for these receptors. Study-level points and caveats: In ankylosing spondylitis blood, a motif of about eight highly homologous TCR beta variants appeared characteristic.

TCRdb reprocessed the 5' RACE reads via MiXCR and lists one record per CDR3 protein. The profile shows more than 650,000 distinct CDR3 sequences, 12% of them singletons. The sample taken for sequencing was blood, either unsorted or a sorted T cell fraction (not recorded which). These receptors were collected from a male donor with ankylosing spondylitis.

In this sample, this clonotype turned up a few times. The rearrangement joins TRBV20-1 to TRBJ2-7; 9 bases are a match to TRBD2. The CDR3 runs 14 residues. Germline V gives CDR1 DFQATT, CDR2 SNEGSKA (reference sequence). The J segment lost 7 bases and the V segment lost 6 bases, leaving 13 bases of the junction unmatched. CDR3 residues: CSADPAGGPSEQYF. CDR3 sequence (DNA): TGCAGTGCGGACCCGGCGGGAGGGCCAAGTGAGCAGTACTTC.

This clonotype appeared many times. The genes are TRBV7-9 and TRBJ1-1; weak D call: TRBD1 (6 bases). Germline assignment: CDR1 SEHNR and CDR2 FQNEAQ (reference sequence). V was pared by 5 bases and J by 1 base, with 14 bases between. The CDR3 covers 15 residues. The CDR3 loop reads CASSLRDTRNTEAFF. For the CDR3, the DNA is TGTGCCAGCAGCCTGAGGGACACTAGGAACACTGAAGCTTTCTTT.

This clonotype has only a few counts. The J gene is TRBJ1-2, the V gene TRBV6-1; no clear D gene. The CDR3 sequence is 9 residues long. Deletions cut 10 bases from V and 8 bases from J, with 8 bases between. Germline CDR1 and CDR2: MNHNS and SASEGT. The CDR3 spells CATLRGYTF. CDR3 in DNA: TGTGCCACCCTGAGGGGCTACACCTTC.

Of note for this clonotype: One base away lies a much larger clone, so this may be a sequencing read error. The chain has TRBV2 and TRBJ1-6; unclear D gene. Per germline, CDR1 SNHLY and CDR2 FYNNEI. The CDR3 covers 14 residues. The CDR3 protein is CARSEGNYNSPLHF. The CDR3 bases are TGTGCCCGCAGTGAAGGGAACTATAATTCACCCCTCCACTTT.

A remark on this clonotype: Relative to the germline gene, one junction end is altered; a read error may explain this. V is TRBV5-1 and J is TRBJ2-1; D is unclear. The germline gives CDR1 SGHRS, CDR2 YFSETQ. The CDR3 totals 14 residues. Written as DNA, the CDR3 is TGCGCCAGCAGCTTGGATGCTCTTAGAGACTCCCGGATCTTC. This sequence encodes CASSLDALRDSRIF.

The chain links TRBV28 to TRBJ1-5; D gene ambiguous. This CDR3 is 13 amino acids long. Germline assignment: CDR1 MDHEN and CDR2 SYDVKM. Trimming removed 4 bases at V and 5 bases at J, with 9 bases between. CDR3 DNA: TGTGCCAGCAGTTCCCCCCAGGATCAGCCCCAGCATTTT. This codes for CASSSPQDQPQHF.

This sequence joins TRBV6-1 and TRBJ2-6; possible D gene TRBD2, 5 bases. V lost 7 bases and J lost 2, with 15 bases in between. The CDR3 consists of 16 residues. Per the germline V gene, CDR1 is MNHNS and CDR2 is SASEGT. The CDR3 nucleotides read TGTGCCAGCACCGTAATGGGGAGTCCTGGGGCCAACGTCCTGACTTTC. Protein: CASTVMGSPGANVLTF.

This clonotype was counted many times. This sequence joins TRBV20-1 and TRBJ2-1; 7 nucleotides line up with TRBD2. Germline V gene lookup returns CDR1 DFQATT and CDR2 SNEGSKA (reference sequence). This CDR3 has 14 amino acids. The ends lost 3 bases at V and 8 bases at J; junction bases unmatched: 10. Here the CDR3 reads CSASGLDGLYEQFF. The CDR3 DNA reads TGCAGTGCTAGTGGACTAGACGGTTTGTATGAGCAGTTCTTC.

This chain joins TRBV20-1 and TRBJ2-2, with 7 bases fitting TRBD1. CDR1 is DFQATT and CDR2 is SNEGSKA in the germline V gene (reference sequence). The CDR3 has 11 amino acids. V was clipped by 8 bases and J by 6 bases; unmatched bases: 3. The CDR3 loop reads CSHRGAGELFF. DNA for the CDR3: TGCAGTCACAGGGGCGCCGGGGAGCTGTTTTTT.

This clonotype appeared many times. The chain employs TRBV5-1 and TRBJ2-2, with D uncertain. V shed 1 base and J shed 5 bases, with 15 bases lying between them. This CDR3 is 16 amino acids long. Germline values: CDR1 SGHRS, CDR2 YFSETQ. The chain's CDR3 is CASSLRHDLETGELFF. CDR3 nucleotide sequence: TGCGCCAGCAGCTTGAGACATGACCTTGAGACCGGGGAGCTGTTTTTT.

This clonotype was detected a few times. V usage is TRBV25-1 and J usage is TRBJ2-7; D may be TRBD1 (5 bases). CDR3 length: 13 amino acids. From germline, CDR1 is MGHDK and CDR2 SYGVNS. Between the trimmed V and J ends, which lost 4 bases and 12 bases, there was a span of 19 bases. The CDR3 reads CASSGFARQILYF. In nucleotides, the CDR3 is TGTGCCAGCAGTGGATTCGCGCGACAGATTCTGTACTTC.

The rearrangement uses TRBV6-2 or TRBV6-3 and TRBJ2-1; D ambiguous. Looked up from germline, CDR1 is MNHEY and CDR2 is SVGEGT. The CDR3 loop spans 15 amino acids. V was cut by 2 bases and J by 8 bases, with 16 bases left in between. The CDR3 DNA reads TGTGCCAGCAGTTACAACCCCCATAGCCTGGATGAGCAGTTCTTC. It yields the protein CASSYNPHSLDEQFF.

This clonotype was counted many times. V and J are TRBV20-1 and TRBJ2-2; 11 bases match TRBD1. The V gene end was trimmed by 6 bases and the J gene end by 7 bases; junction bases not matched to a gene: 10. Germline V lookup: CDR1 DFQATT, CDR2 SNEGSKA (reference sequence). The CDR3 is made up of 15 amino acids. CDR3 sequence reads: CSATPWDRGDGELFF. CDR3 DNA sequence: TGCAGTGCCACGCCTTGGGACAGGGGGGACGGGGAGCTGTTTTTT.

This clonotype has ten or more counts. The chain combines TRBV12-3 or TRBV12-4 with TRBJ2-6; unclear D gene. This CDR3 comprises 14 residues. V gave up 6 bases and J gave up 0 bases, with 6 bases separating them. CDR3 nucleotides: TGTGCCAGCAGCTTCCGCTCTGGGGCCAACGTCCTGACTTTC. Amino acid sequence: CASSFRSGANVLTF.

This clonotype was picked up a small number of times. The chain uses TRBV7-9 and TRBJ2-2; D not resolved. V was pared by 7 bases and J by 7 bases, with 10 bases between. Germline CDR1 is SEHNR and CDR2 is FQNEAQ (reference sequence). The CDR3 totals 12 residues. The CDR3 sequence is CASNPHGGELFF. Here the CDR3 DNA reads TGTGCCAGCAATCCACATGGCGGGGAGCTGTTTTTT.

V gene TRBV4-3 combines with J gene TRBJ2-7, with D hard to call. Germline V gene sequence: CDR1 LGHNA, CDR2 YSLEER. CDR3 length equals 13 residues. The V end lost 3 bases, the J end lost 1 base, and 7 bases lay between the germline ends. Written as DNA, the CDR3 is TGCGCCAGCAGCCATCTAGTTTCCTACGAGCAGTACTTC. It yields the protein CASSHLVSYEQYF.

This rearrangement joins TRBV15 to TRBJ2-3, with D maybe TRBD2 (7 bases). Deletions cut 11 bases from V and 0 bases from J, with 12 bases between. Germline-derived CDR1 and CDR2 are LNHNV and YYDKDF (reference sequence). This CDR3 contains 13 residues. This CDR3 is CAAGARSTDTQYF. The CDR3 DNA is TGTGCCGCGGGGGCACGTAGCACAGATACGCAGTATTTT.

The chain joins TRBV6-5 to TRBJ2-7, with a weak D call TRBD2 (6 bases). This CDR3 spans 14 amino acids. V lost 2 bases and J 0 bases, leaving 8 bases between the germline ends. In germline, CDR1 is MNHEY, CDR2 SVGAGI. The CDR3 DNA sequence: TGTGCCAGCAGTTACCGGGACTTCTCCTACGAGCAGTACTTC. Translated, it gives CASSYRDFSYEQYF.

This clonotype was picked up a small number of times. The rearrangement links TRBV28 to TRBJ1-4, with 9 bases matching TRBD1. The germline gives CDR1 MDHEN, CDR2 SYDVKM. J was trimmed by 7 bases and V by 5 bases; bases with no gene match: 8. This CDR3 has 15 amino acids. CDR3 sequence: CASSLPRDRAEKLFF. The CDR3 DNA sequence: TGTGCCAGCAGTCTCCCCCGGGACAGGGCTGAAAAACTGTTTTTT. Using reference TRBV28 and TRBJ1-4 for the parts outside the CDR3, the full variable domain is DVKVTQSSRYLVKRTGEKVFLECVQDMDHENMFWYRQDPGLGLRLIYFSYDVKMKEKGDIPEGYSVSREKKERFSLILESASTNQTSMYLCASSLPRDRAEKLFFGSGTQLSVL.

V gene TRBV10-1 combines with J gene TRBJ2-7; possible D gene TRBD1, 5 bases. There are 14 residues in the CDR3. V was trimmed by 4 bases and J by 0 bases, leaving 10 bases between them. CDR1 WNHNN and CDR2 SYGVQD come from the germline V gene (reference sequence). The CDR3 spells CASSVHRFSYEQYF. CDR3 bases: TGCGCCAGCAGTGTTCACAGGTTCTCCTACGAGCAGTACTTC.

The sample holds a few counts of this clonotype. CDR3 bases: TGTGCCAGCAGCCAAGCGACTCGGGACTACGAGCAGTACTTC. This encodes CASSQATRDYEQYF. The rearrangement joins TRBV4-2 to TRBJ2-7, with D perhaps matching TRBD2 (5 bases). Trimming pared 1 base from V and 3 bases from J, leaving 10 bases between. The germline CDR1 and CDR2 sequences are LGHNA and YNFKEQ. The CDR3 has 14 amino acids.

This clonotype was found a few times. This rearrangement joins TRBV4-1 to TRBJ2-6, with D possibly TRBD1 on 6 matching bases. Germline CDR1 MGHRA, CDR2 YSYEKL. The CDR3 has 18 residues. V shed 1 base and J shed 0 bases, with 13 bases lying between them. CDR3 sequence (DNA): TGCGCCAGCAGCCAAGTCCTGGGACAATCCTCTGGGGCCAACGTCCTGACTTTC. It specifies CASSQVLGQSSGANVLTF.

As to this clonotype: One junction end disagrees with the germline gene, perhaps due to a read error. V is TRBV7-7 and J is TRBJ2-2; TRBD2 might be the D (5 bases). The CDR3 totals 14 residues. Per germline, CDR1 SSHAT and CDR2 FNYEAQ (reference sequence). In DNA form, the CDR3 reads TGTGCTAGCAGCTTAGCACTAGTCGGCGGGGAGCTGTTTTTT. It codes for CASSLALVGGELFF.

This clonotype was recorded many times. The rearrangement links TRBV4-3 to TRBJ2-2; D gene ambiguous. Trimming left V 1 base short and J 7 bases short, with 13 bases between. Germline CDR1 reads LGHNA; CDR2 reads YSLEER. CDR3 size: 15 residues. The CDR3 nucleotides read TGCGCCAGCAGCCAAGGAGCTAAACGTCTCGGGGAGCTGTTTTTT. It yields the protein CASSQGAKRLGELFF.

This clonotype turned up a few times. The chain combines TRBV9 with TRBJ2-1; 7 nucleotides line up with TRBD1. The CDR3 extends over 15 amino acids. With 0 bases clipped from V and 2 bases from J, the junction kept 2 bases outside the gene matches. Germline V lookup: CDR1 SGDLS, CDR2 YYNGEE. DNA for the CDR3: TGTGCCAGCAGCGTAGTAGGGACAGCCTACAATGAGCAGTTCTTC. It is translated as CASSVVGTAYNEQFF.

This clonotype was recorded a few times. The chain uses TRBV20-1 and TRBJ2-3, with D maybe TRBD2 (6 bases). The CDR3 contains 16 residues. The V end lost 4 bases, the J end lost 0 bases, and 17 bases lay between the germline ends. Germline V gene lookup returns CDR1 DFQATT and CDR2 SNEGSKA (reference sequence). The CDR3 region is CSATARRGVSTDTQYF. The CDR3 DNA reads as TGCAGTGCTACCGCCAGGCGGGGAGTCAGCACAGATACGCAGTATTTT.